The 25 T cell receptor beta chains below come from one sample, sequenced in a study of blood T cell repertoires in COVID-19. Measured with immunoSEQ multiplex PCR; TCRdb has only the in-frame clones, and not every one. The sample yields over 250,000 clones, approximately 90% seen once. What was sequenced was peripheral blood. These receptors all stem from a woman in her thirties or forties who had recovered from COVID-19.

This chain joins TRBV19 and TRBJ2-3, with a tentative D call TRBD2 (6 bases). The length of the CDR3 is 15 residues. Germline lookup yields CDR1 LNHDA and CDR2 SQIVND (reference sequence). Deletions cut 5 bases from V and 8 bases from J, with 20 bases between. The CDR3 region is CASSPPGGRVGTQYF. The CDR3 bases are TGTGCCAGTAGTCCCCCCGGGGGAAGGGTTGGTACGCAGTATTTT.

This clone was observed once. CDR3 sequence: CARRGDSRSSYEQYV. The CDR3 DNA reads as TGTGCCCGCAGGGGGGACAGTCGGAGCTCCTACGAGCAGTACGTC. This sequence joins TRBV24-1 and TRBJ2-7, with a weak D call TRBD1 (7 bases). V lost 12 bases and J 0 bases, leaving 20 bases between the germline ends. The V gene's germline CDR1 is KGHDR and CDR2 SFDVKD. The CDR3 is made up of 15 amino acids.

This chain joins TRBV29-1 and TRBJ2-3; TRBD2 matches at 7 bases. The germline V gene has CDR1 SQVTM and CDR2 ANQGSEA. After removal of 7 bases from V and 1 base from J, the junction contained 5 bases not matched to a gene. The length of the CDR3 is 13 residues. This chain's CDR3 is CSARAGGTDTQYF. In nucleotides, the CDR3 is TGCAGCGCCCGCGCGGGGGGCACAGATACGCAGTATTTT.

This chain joins TRBV7-2 and TRBJ1-2, with 9 positions matching TRBD1. The ends lost 5 bases at V and 7 bases at J; junction bases unmatched: 11. This CDR3 contains 15 residues. Looked up from germline, CDR1 is SGHTA and CDR2 is FQGNSA. CDR3 protein: CASSPVVGQGSGYTF. CDR3 nucleotide sequence: TGTGCCAGCAGCCCAGTGGTGGGACAGGGTTCTGGCTACACCTTC.

This chain connects TRBV29-1 to TRBJ1-1, with TRBD1 identical over 7 bases. Germline CDR1 SQVTM, CDR2 ANQGSEA. This CDR3 region has 14 residues. Losses at the gene ends were 5 bases for V and 2 bases for J; bases not matched to a gene: 8. The CDR3 here is CSVRVGGANTEAFF. The CDR3 region has the DNA TGCAGCGTTCGAGTAGGGGGCGCAAACACTGAAGCTTTCTTT.

This chain connects TRBV4-3 to TRBJ2-3, with 8 bases that match TRBD2. This CDR3 comprises 17 residues. The germline V gene has CDR1 LGHNA and CDR2 YSLEER. Trimming at V came to 0 bases and at J to 4 bases, leaving 9 bases not matched to a gene. The chain's CDR3 is CASSQEGTSLEADTQYF. The DNA of the CDR3 is TGCGCCAGCAGCCAAGAGGGGACTAGTCTCGAGGCAGATACGCAGTATTTT.

The gene calls are TRBV7-2 and TRBJ1-2, with TRBD1 matching 8 bases. There are 13 residues in the CDR3. Germline loops: CDR1 SGHTA, CDR2 FQGNSA. V shed 3 bases, J shed 8 bases, and the junction held 5 bases outside the gene matches. As DNA, the CDR3 is TGTGCCAGCAGCTTCAGGGGGCTGAGGGGCTACACCTTC. It yields the protein CASSFRGLRGYTF.

The genes are TRBV24-1 and TRBJ1-5; D is possibly TRBD1 (5 bases). V shed 0 bases and J shed 7 bases, with 6 bases lying between them. Looked up from germline, CDR1 is KGHDR and CDR2 is SFDVKD. The CDR3 spans 13 residues. This CDR3 reads CATSDLGGQPQHF. In DNA form, the CDR3 reads TGTGCCACCAGTGATTTGGGGGGGCAGCCCCAGCATTTT.

V gene TRBV4-1 combines with J gene TRBJ2-1; TRBD2 matches at 8 bases. This CDR3 comprises 14 residues. J gave up 9 bases and V 6 bases, and 10 bases lay outside the gene matches. Germline V CDR1 and CDR2: MGHRA, YSYEKL. The CDR3 loop is CASSLAGRGGEQFF. CDR3 nucleotides: TGCGCCAGCAGTCTAGCGGGTCGGGGGGGTGAGCAGTTCTTC.

This clone appeared a single time. The CDR3 nucleotides are TGTGCCAGTAGTAGGGGCTGGGGTGGGCCCGGGGAGCTGTTTTTT. Encoded protein: CASSRGWGGPGELFF. The J gene is TRBJ2-2, the V gene TRBV19; TRBD1 might be the D (5 bases). This CDR3 has 15 residues. Trimming took off 4 bases at V and 6 bases at J, with 15 bases between the two ends. The germline gives CDR1 LNHDA, CDR2 SQIVND (reference sequence).

In its sample, this clone was seen many times. Other DNA sequences in this specimen translate into the identical CDR3. This chain connects TRBV18 to TRBJ1-2; 7 bases map to TRBD1. CDR3 length: 13 residues. Germline CDR1 reads KGHSH; CDR2 reads LQKENI. V shed 3 bases, J shed 4 bases, and the junction held 2 bases outside the gene matches. CDR3 in amino acids: CASSPDRAYGYTF. CDR3 DNA sequence: TGTGCCAGCTCACCCGACAGGGCCTATGGCTACACCTTC.

This clone has a handful of counts. The chain has TRBV19 and TRBJ1-6; 12 positions match TRBD1. Unmatched junction bases numbered 7, after V lost 6 bases and J lost 7 bases. The germline V gene has CDR1 LNHDA and CDR2 SQIVND (reference sequence). The CDR3 totals 16 residues. The CDR3 loop is CASRTGQGARNSPLHF. The CDR3 DNA reads TGTGCCAGTAGGACGGGACAGGGGGCACGGAATTCACCCCTCCACTTT.

The chain uses TRBV10-3 and TRBJ2-5; D is possibly TRBD2 (7 bases). This CDR3 has 15 amino acids. V shed 3 bases and J shed 3 bases, with 14 bases lying between them. Germline CDR1 reads ENHRY; CDR2 reads SYGVKD. The CDR3 nucleotides are TGTGCCATCAGTGACACCCCGGGGGGCAAAGAGACCCAGTACTTC. Its translation is CAISDTPGGKETQYF.

V usage is TRBV6-5 and J usage is TRBJ2-3; the match to TRBD2 covers 7 bases. The V gene's germline CDR1 is MNHEY and CDR2 SVGAGI. J lost 1 base, V lost 2 bases, and 3 bases had no gene match. This CDR3 spans 15 amino acids. The CDR3 spells CASSYGLAGTDTQYF. Written as DNA, the CDR3 is TGTGCCAGCAGTTACGGGCTAGCGGGCACAGATACGCAGTATTTT.

V is TRBV23-1 and J is TRBJ1-1; perhaps TRBD1 as D (6 bases). TRBV23-1 is an ORF; its function is uncertain. V dropped 4 bases and J dropped 1 base, with 16 bases sitting between them. The CDR3 has 16 amino acids. The CDR3 DNA reads as TGCGCCAGCAGTCCGGACAGCCGGATGGGGAACACTGAAGCTTTCTTT. It yields the protein CASSPDSRMGNTEAFF.

The chain joins TRBV12-3 or TRBV12-4 to TRBJ1-4; tentative D call: TRBD1 (5 bases). Trimming removed 3 bases at V and 8 bases at J, with 10 bases between. The CDR3 loop spans 13 amino acids. The CDR3: CASSFAGREKLFF. In nucleotides, the CDR3 is TGTGCCAGCAGTTTTGCAGGGCGGGAAAAACTGTTTTTT.

The genes are TRBV5-6 and TRBJ2-7, with 7 positions matching TRBD2. After removal of 6 bases from V and 2 bases from J, the junction contained 11 bases not matched to a gene. Germline V gene data show CDR1 as SGHDT and CDR2 as YYEEEE. The CDR3 sequence is 15 residues long. CDR3 bases: TGTGCCAGCACCGACCGGGCTAGCGGTGCCTACGAGCAGTACTTC. Translation gives CASTDRASGAYEQYF.

The chain couples TRBV6-6 to TRBJ2-3, with D tentatively TRBD1 (6 bases). The V end was cut by 6 bases, the J end by 5 bases, with 18 bases between. The CDR3 runs 15 residues. Per the germline V gene, CDR1 is MNHNY and CDR2 is SVGAGI (reference sequence). CDR3: CASSHPTGFEDTQYF. The CDR3 region has the DNA TGTGCCAGCAGCCACCCTACAGGGTTCGAAGATACGCAGTATTTT.

The J gene is TRBJ2-3, the V gene TRBV5-4; 9 nucleotides line up with TRBD2. The CDR3 sequence is 15 residues long. The V segment lost 1 base and the J segment 6 bases; nucleotides outside the gene matches: 6. CDR1 is SGHNT and CDR2 is YYREEE in the germline V gene (reference sequence). The CDR3 loop is CASSLMASGTDTQYF. In DNA, the CDR3 is TGTGCCAGCAGCTTGATGGCTAGCGGGACGGATACGCAGTATTTT.

The chain couples TRBV10-3 to TRBJ2-7, with 8 bases lining up with TRBD2. CDR3 length: 18 amino acids. The V gene's germline CDR1 is ENHRY and CDR2 SYGVKD. V was clipped by 4 bases and J by 5 bases; unmatched bases: 19. The CDR3 DNA reads TGTGCCATCAGTGCGTTGGGTCTTGGGGCGGGAGGTGGCCACGAGCAGTACTTC. Its translation is CAISALGLGAGGGHEQYF.

The chain employs TRBV29-1 and TRBJ1-2; the D is unclear. CDR1 and CDR2 from the germline V gene are SQVTM and ANQGSEA. CDR3 length: 13 amino acids. Trimming stripped 1 base from V and 2 bases from J, with 8 bases between. The DNA of the CDR3 is TGCAGCGTTGAAGGGCGGTTGAACTATGGCTACACCTTC. Translation gives CSVEGRLNYGYTF.

The J gene is TRBJ1-4, the V gene TRBV27, with a weak D call TRBD1 (6 bases). V shed 6 bases and J shed 2 bases, with 16 bases lying between them. The CDR3 consists of 16 residues. CDR1 is MNHEY and CDR2 is SMNVEV in the germline V gene (reference sequence). CDR3 region: CASSRTAWWTNEKLFF. The CDR3 DNA follows: TGTGCCAGCAGCCGGACAGCTTGGTGGACTAATGAAAAACTGTTTTTT.

This clone was seen a few times. The rearrangement links TRBV25-1 to TRBJ2-2; 9 positions agree with TRBD2. Trimming took 1 base from V and 3 from J; bases not matched to a gene: 3. This CDR3 comprises 16 residues. Germline lookup yields CDR1 MGHDK and CDR2 SYGVNS. Written as DNA, the CDR3 is TGTGCCAGCAGTGAATGGGTAGCGGGAGACACCGGGGAGCTGTTTTTT. This encodes CASSEWVAGDTGELFF.

The rearrangement links TRBV15 to TRBJ2-1, with 11 bases fitting TRBD2. V gave up 1 base and J gave up 6 bases; unmatched junction bases: 5. The CDR3 spans 16 residues. Looked up from germline, CDR1 is LNHNV and CDR2 is YYDKDF (reference sequence). The CDR3 DNA reads TGTGCCACCAGCAGAGGGGTAGCGGGAGGGCCCAATGAGCAGTTCTTC. Protein: CATSRGVAGGPNEQFF.

The rearrangement joins TRBV5-6 to TRBJ2-7; possibly TRBD2 for D (6 bases). Per the germline V gene, CDR1 is SGHDT and CDR2 is YYEEEE. The CDR3 has 14 amino acids. Between the trimmed V and J ends, which lost 6 bases and 6 bases, there was a span of 19 bases. For the CDR3, the DNA is TGTGCCAGCACCTGGGAGGTACGGTCTCGCGAGCAGTACTTC. Amino acids: CASTWEVRSREQYF. Looking up the rest from reference TRBV5-6 and TRBJ2-7 gives the full variable domain: DAGVTQSPTHLIKTRGQQVTLRCSPKSGHDTVSWYQQALGQGPQFIFQYYEEEERQRGNFPDRFSGHQFPNYSSELNVNALLLGDSALYLCASTWEVRSREQYFGPGTRLTVT.